One TCR beta chain is described in this entry. Trimming took 4 bases from V and 9 from J, leaving 15 bases between them. Per germline, CDR1 MDHEN and CDR2 SYDVKM. The CDR3 is made up of 13 amino acids. Random hexamers primed reverse transcription of 0.5 to 1 ug RNA. TCRdb reprocessed the immunoSEQ multiplex PCR reads via MiXCR and lists one record per CDR3 protein. This table holds some 240,000 distinct CDR3 sequences, 96% found once. This record comes from a study of CD8 T cells in Susac syndrome. The overall study: Sequenced Susac syndrome patients included roughly six with clinically active disease and eight in remission.

The TCR originated in a human donor with Susac syndrome. The V call is TRBV28, the J call TRBJ1-1; D gene ambiguous. The sequenced sample consisted of CD4+ T cells from PBMCs. As DNA, the CDR3 is TGTGCCAGCAGTTCCGGGCCTGGGCCCAAAGCTTTCTTT. Translating it yields CASSSGPGPKAFF.